This T cell receptor (beta chain) is drawn from a study of T cells in Graves' hyperthyroidism and ophthalmopathy. V was cut by 6 bases and J by 0 bases, with 15 bases left in between. The CDR3 has 15 amino acids. TCR beta CDR3 region amplification was performed from RNA transcripts. The TCR CDR3 was amplified in a first-round RT-PCR using the HTBI primer set. MiXCR was run by TCRdb on the multiplex PCR reads, yielding one entry per CDR3 protein. The sample yields 470,000 or so distinct CDR3 sequences, around 21% seen once. This rearrangement joins TRBV12-3 or TRBV12-4 to TRBJ2-7, with unresolved D. The TCR sequence derives from a man between 18 and 29 years old with Graves' hyperthyroidism. Sequences were obtained from blood. The CDR3 DNA is TGTGCCAGCAGGCCGAGAGGCCAGAGCTCCTACGAGCAGTACTTC. It is translated as CASRPRGQSSYEQYF.